This TCR beta chain was captured by sequencing in a study of T cells in Graves' hyperthyroidism and ophthalmopathy. From RNA transcripts, TCR beta CDR3 regions were amplified. The TCR CDR3 first-round RT-PCR relied on the HTBI primer set. TCRdb itself ran the multiplex PCR reads through MiXCR, one entry per CDR3 protein. The sample shows about 690,000 distinct CDR3 sequences, roughly a sixth of them seen only once. Overall study findings and caveats: By a 13 V-J model, ophthalmopathy was set apart from stable hyperthyroidism.

This clonotype was observed a single time. Its antigen is as yet unknown. Sequencing input: blood. The TCR originated in a man aged 50 to 59 with Graves' hyperthyroidism.

The CDR3 region is CASSNLGGEQYF. The CDR3 nucleotides read TGTGCCAGCAGTAACCTGGGAGGCGAGCAGTACTTC. V is TRBV27 and J is TRBJ2-7; maybe TRBD2 (6 bases). Germline loops: CDR1 MNHEY, CDR2 SMNVEV (reference sequence). The CDR3 is 12 amino acids. Trimming shortened V by 5 bases and J by 6 bases, and 11 bases separated the two germline ends.